A selection of T cell receptor beta chains follows, all from one sample in a study of cytomegalovirus exposure and HLA in healthy donors. Assay: immunoSEQ multiplex PCR; the TCRdb copy retains only in-frame clones and omits some. Altogether over 100,000 clones are present, 76% being singletons, with the ten largest covering about 8%. Sequencing was done on a sample of PBMCs. These receptors all come from a woman in her forties or fifties in good health and CMV-seropositive. Both conserved end residues are part of each CDR3.

>TRBV11-2|TRBJ2-1
CASSSGAYNEQFF
>TRBV4-1|TRBJ2-7
CASSQERAGIFGEQYF
>TRBV27|TRBJ2-3
CASSLLSPTDTQYF
>TRBV19|TRBJ2-7
CASSIIGKSGGAYEQYF
>TRBV7-2|TRBJ2-2
CASSSPARLQTGELFF
>TRBV6-5|TRBJ2-1
CASSYSGLNEQFF
>TRBV5-1|TRBJ1-2
CASSYGQYGYTF
>TRBV7-6|TRBJ2-5
CASSLGTEETQYF
>TRBV7-9|TRBJ2-7
CASSFPGLAGEQYF
>TRBV27|TRBJ2-3
CASTFSGRAGDTQYF
>TRBV5-6|TRBJ2-7
CASTGRVRGTYEQYF
>TRBV7-2|TRBJ1-1
CASSSLAGKGSGTEAFF
>TRBV7-2|TRBJ1-5
CASSFEGDQPQHF
>TRBV2|TRBJ1-5
CASSSGGRNQPQHF
>TRBV9|TRBJ2-3
CASSRGLAVTDTQYF
>TRBV7-2|TRBJ1-2
CASSLEGGIGGYTF
>TRBV4-1|TRBJ2-5
CASSQRYRVGTQYF
>TRBV7-9|TRBJ2-2
CASSLAVSTGELFF
>TRBV7-2|TRBJ2-1
CASSLTGDEQFF
>TRBV7-9|TRBJ2-3
CASSFQRECKDF
>TRBV27|TRBJ1-2
CASSLSDAGNYGYTF
>TRBV7-8|TRBJ1-6
CASSLVRQSNSPLHF
>TRBV18|TRBJ2-3
CASSPIGREDAQYF
>TRBV4-3|TRBJ1-1
CASSQDLRGEAEAFF
>TRBV5-1|TRBJ2-1
CASSLGGGSGLNEQFF
>TRBV6-6|TRBJ1-2
CASSYQGLNYGYTF
>TRBV11-2|TRBJ2-6
CASSLAGRANVLTF
>TRBV7-2|NA
CASSYINYEQYF
>TRBV19|TRBJ2-5
CASSRVTSRETQYF
>TRBV7-3|TRBJ2-2
CASSLMAGGAGELFF
>TRBV11-2|TRBJ1-6
CASSLDRTGNSPLHF
>TRBV27|TRBJ1-1
CASSSDRGSTEAFF
>TRBV30|TRBJ2-1
CAWSVLREGNDNEQFF
>TRBV10-3|TRBJ2-1
CATAAPYNEQFF
>TRBV10-3|TRBJ1-5
CAISDYSNQPQHF
>TRBV6-7|TRBJ2-1
CASSYSAGGPKLYEQFF
>TRBV7-9|TRBJ2-5
CASSPGVSGSKETQYF
>TRBV4-2|TRBJ2-2
CASRWTSGDTGELFF
>TRBV18|TRBJ1-3
CASSPPREAGNTIYF
>TRBV2|TRBJ2-3
CASIRQGGTDTQYF
>TRBV19|TRBJ1-6
CASSIGVTYSIGSPLHF
>TRBV5-4|TRBJ2-7
CASSLGGVSLGLDEQYF
>TRBV6-6|TRBJ1-5
CASSYSWDRVQPQHF
>TRBV5-8|TRBJ2-5
CASSLELAGGQETQYF
>TRBV27|TRBJ2-3
CASGGEDTQYF